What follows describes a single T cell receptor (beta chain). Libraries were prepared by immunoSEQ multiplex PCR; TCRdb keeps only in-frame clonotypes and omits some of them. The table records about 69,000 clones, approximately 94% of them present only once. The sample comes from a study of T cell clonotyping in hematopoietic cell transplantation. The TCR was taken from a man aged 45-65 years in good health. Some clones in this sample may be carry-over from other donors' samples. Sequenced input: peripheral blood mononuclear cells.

CDR3 residues: CASSYSGFNQPQHF. The CDR3, as DNA: TGTGCCAGCAGTTACTCCGGGTTCAATCAGCCCCAGCATTTT. V gene TRBV6-6 combines with J gene TRBJ1-5, with unresolved D. Looked up from germline, CDR1 is MNHNY and CDR2 is SVGAGI (reference sequence). The CDR3 consists of 14 residues. V lost 0 bases and J 3 bases, leaving 6 bases between the germline ends.